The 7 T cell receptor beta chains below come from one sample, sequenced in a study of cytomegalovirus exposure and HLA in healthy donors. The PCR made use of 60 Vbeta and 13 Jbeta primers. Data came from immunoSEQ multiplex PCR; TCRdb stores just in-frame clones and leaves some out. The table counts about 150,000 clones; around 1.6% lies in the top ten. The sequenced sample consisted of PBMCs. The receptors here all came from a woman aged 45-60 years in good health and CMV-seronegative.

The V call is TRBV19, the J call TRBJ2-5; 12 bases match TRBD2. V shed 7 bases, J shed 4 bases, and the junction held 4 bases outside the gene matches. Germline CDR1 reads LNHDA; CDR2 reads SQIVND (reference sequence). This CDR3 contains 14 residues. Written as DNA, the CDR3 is TGTGCCAGTAAGACTAGCGGGAGACGAGAGACCCAGTACTTC. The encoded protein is CASKTSGRRETQYF.

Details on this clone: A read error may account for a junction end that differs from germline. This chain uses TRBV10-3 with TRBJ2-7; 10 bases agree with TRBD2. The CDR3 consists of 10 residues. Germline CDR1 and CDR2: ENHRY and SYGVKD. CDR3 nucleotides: TGTGCCAGGGCATTAGCGGGGGGTCCCTTC. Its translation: CARALAGGPF.

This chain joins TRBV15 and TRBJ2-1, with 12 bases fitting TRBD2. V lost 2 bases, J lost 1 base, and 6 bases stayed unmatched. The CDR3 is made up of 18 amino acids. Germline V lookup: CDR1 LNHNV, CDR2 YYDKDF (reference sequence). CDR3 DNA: TGTGCCACCAGCAGAAAGATGACTAGCGGGGGTTCCTACAATGAGCAGTTCTTC. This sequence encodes CATSRKMTSGGSYNEQFF.

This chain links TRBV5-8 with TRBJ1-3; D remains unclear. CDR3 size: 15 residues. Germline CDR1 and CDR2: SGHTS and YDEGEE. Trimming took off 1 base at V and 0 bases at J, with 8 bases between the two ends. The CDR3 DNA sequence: TGTGCCAGCAGCTTGACCCCGAGCTCTGGAAACACCATATATTTT. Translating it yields CASSLTPSSGNTIYF.

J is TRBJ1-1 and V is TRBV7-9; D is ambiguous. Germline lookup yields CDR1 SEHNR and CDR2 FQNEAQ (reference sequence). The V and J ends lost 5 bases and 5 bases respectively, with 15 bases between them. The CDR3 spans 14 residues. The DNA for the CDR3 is TGTGCCAGCAGCCCCCCAGCCGGGAGGACTGAAGCTTTCTTT. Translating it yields CASSPPAGRTEAFF.

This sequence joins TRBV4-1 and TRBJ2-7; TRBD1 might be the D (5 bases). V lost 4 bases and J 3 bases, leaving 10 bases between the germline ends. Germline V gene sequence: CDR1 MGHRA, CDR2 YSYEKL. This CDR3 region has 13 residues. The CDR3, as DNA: TGCGCCAGCAGCCCCCCAGGGAACTACGAGCAGTACTTC. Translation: CASSPPGNYEQYF.

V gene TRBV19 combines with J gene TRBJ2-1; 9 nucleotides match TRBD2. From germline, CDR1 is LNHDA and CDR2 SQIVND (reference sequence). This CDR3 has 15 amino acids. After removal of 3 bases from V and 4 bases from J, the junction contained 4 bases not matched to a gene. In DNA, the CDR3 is TGTGCCAGTAGTATGAGGCTAGCGGGGTACAATGAGCAGTTCTTC. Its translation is CASSMRLAGYNEQFF.